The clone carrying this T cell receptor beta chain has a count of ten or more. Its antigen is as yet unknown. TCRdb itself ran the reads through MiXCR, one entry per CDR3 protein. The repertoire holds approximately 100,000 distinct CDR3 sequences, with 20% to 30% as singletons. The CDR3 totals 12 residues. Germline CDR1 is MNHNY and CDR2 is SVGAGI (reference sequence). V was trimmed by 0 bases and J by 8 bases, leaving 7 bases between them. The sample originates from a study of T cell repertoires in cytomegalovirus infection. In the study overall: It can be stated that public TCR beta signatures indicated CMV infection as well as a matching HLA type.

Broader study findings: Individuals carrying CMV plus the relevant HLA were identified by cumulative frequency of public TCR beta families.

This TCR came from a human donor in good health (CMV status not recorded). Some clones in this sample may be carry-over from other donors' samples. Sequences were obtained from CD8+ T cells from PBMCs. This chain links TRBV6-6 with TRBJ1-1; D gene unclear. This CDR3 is CASSYSLREAFF. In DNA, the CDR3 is TGTGCCAGCAGTTACTCGCTGCGGGAAGCTTTCTTT.